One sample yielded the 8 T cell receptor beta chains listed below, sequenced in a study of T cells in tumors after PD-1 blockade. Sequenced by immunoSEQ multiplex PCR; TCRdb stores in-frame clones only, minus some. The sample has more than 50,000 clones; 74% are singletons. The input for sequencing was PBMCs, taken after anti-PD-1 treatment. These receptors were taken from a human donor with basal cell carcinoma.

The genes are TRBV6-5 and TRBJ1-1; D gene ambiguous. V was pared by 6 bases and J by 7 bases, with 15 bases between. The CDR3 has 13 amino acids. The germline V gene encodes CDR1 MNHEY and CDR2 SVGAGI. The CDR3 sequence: CASSQEVAFEAFF. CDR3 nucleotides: TGTGCCAGCAGCCAAGAAGTTGCCTTTGAAGCTTTCTTT.

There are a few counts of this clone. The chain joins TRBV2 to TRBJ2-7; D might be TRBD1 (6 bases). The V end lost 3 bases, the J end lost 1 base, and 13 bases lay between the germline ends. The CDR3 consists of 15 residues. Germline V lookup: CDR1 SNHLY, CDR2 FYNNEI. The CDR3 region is CASSDGQGFSYEQYF. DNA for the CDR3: TGTGCCAGCAGTGACGGGCAGGGGTTTTCCTACGAGCAGTACTTC.

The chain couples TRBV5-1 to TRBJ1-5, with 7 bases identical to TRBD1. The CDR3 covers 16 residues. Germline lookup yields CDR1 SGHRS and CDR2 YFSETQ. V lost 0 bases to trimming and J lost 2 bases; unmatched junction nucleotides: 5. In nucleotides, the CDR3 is TGCGCCAGCAGCTTGGGAGGGGGCGCGGGCAATCAGCCCCAGCATTTT. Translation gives CASSLGGGAGNQPQHF. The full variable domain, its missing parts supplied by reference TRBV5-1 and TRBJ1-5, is KAGVTQTPRYLIKTRGQQVTLSCSPISGHRSVSWYQQTPGQGLQFLFEYFSETQRNKGNFPGRFSGRQFSNSRSEMNVSTLELGDSALYLCASSLGGGAGNQPQHFGDGTRLSIL.

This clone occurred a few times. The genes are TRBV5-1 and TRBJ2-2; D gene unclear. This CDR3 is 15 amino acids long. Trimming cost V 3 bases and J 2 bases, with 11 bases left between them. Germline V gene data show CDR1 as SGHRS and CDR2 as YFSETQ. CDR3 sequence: CASSSRTDNTGELFF. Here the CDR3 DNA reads TGCGCCAGCAGCTCGAGGACGGATAACACCGGGGAGCTGTTTTTT.

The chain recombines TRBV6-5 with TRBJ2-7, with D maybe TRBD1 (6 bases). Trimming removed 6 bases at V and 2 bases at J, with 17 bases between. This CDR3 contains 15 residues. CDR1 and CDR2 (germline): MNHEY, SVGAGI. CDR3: CASRQGIATTYEQYF. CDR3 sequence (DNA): TGTGCCAGCAGACAGGGAATAGCGACGACCTACGAGCAGTACTTC.

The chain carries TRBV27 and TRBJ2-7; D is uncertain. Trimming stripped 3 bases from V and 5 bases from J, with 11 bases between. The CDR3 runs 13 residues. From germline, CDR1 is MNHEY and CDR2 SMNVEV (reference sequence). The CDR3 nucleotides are TGTGCCAGCAGTTTCCCCGAGGCAAACGAGCAGTACTTC. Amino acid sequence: CASSFPEANEQYF.

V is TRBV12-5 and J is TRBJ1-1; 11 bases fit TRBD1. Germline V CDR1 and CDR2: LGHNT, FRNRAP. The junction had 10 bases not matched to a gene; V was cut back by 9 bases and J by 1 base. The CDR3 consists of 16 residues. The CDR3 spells CASATGQGASNTEAFF. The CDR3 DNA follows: TGTGCTAGCGCAACCGGACAGGGGGCGTCGAACACTGAAGCTTTCTTT.

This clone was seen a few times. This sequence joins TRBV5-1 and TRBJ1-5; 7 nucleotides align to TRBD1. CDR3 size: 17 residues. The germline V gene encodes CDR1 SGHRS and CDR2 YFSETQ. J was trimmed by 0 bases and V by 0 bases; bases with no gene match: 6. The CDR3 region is CASSLDMGDSSNQPQHF. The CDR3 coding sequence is TGCGCCAGCAGCTTGGATATGGGGGACAGTAGCAATCAGCCCCAGCATTTT. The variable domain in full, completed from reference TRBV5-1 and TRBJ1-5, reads KAGVTQTPRYLIKTRGQQVTLSCSPISGHRSVSWYQQTPGQGLQFLFEYFSETQRNKGNFPGRFSGRQFSNSRSEMNVSTLELGDSALYLCASSLDMGDSSNQPQHFGDGTRLSIL.